This T cell receptor (beta chain) was captured by sequencing in a study of pediatric ulcerative colitis. Overall study: Ulcerative colitis patients had pancolitis or left-sided colitis, with confirming histology.

Notes on this clone: Its antigen is not known. The junction departs from germline at one end; a sequencing error may be responsible.

The CDR3 is 15 residues long. Germline values: CDR1 SGHTA, CDR2 FQGTGA. Libraries were prepared by immunoSEQ multiplex PCR; TCRdb keeps only in-frame clonotypes and omits some of them. The sample yields approximately 40,000 clones, around 75% seen once. The rectum was sampled with one to two pinch biopsies at colonoscopy. The study's findings and limits: In rectum, acute severe colitis had expanded clones and less diversity.

The sequence came from a boy aged 5 to 17 with severe ulcerative colitis. The chain links TRBV7-3 to TRBJ2-3; D may be TRBD1 (5 bases). Sequencing was performed on gut tissue. The chain's CDR3 is CASTLLGGAQDTQYF. The DNA of the CDR3 is TGTGCCAGCACCTTATTAGGTGGGGCGCAGGATACGCAGTATTTT.